This TCR beta chain was profiled in a study of blood T cell repertoires in COVID-19 (dated by TCRdb to the early 2020s). With regard to the full study: Collaborator samples came from the United States, Italy and Spain and covered acute and convalescent phases of COVID-19. The prospective study material was composed of cDNA or gDNA derived from T cells, B-cell-depleted T cells, or PBMCs. Sample metadata almost always included a de-identified subject ID, COVID-19 status, age in years and sex. The samples were drawn from two sources: the first 160 participants of the ongoing ImmuneRACE study, and some 1,300 subjects contributed by 6 global collaborators. Where available, HLA class I and class II types were taken from metadata supplied by the sample provider and were not determined by assay-based typing. Subjects who had been exposed to COVID-19, were actively infected with it, or had recovered from it provided the deeply sampled blood TCRbeta repertoires that made up the dataset. A freely available public database, intended as a resource for researchers studying the immune response to SARS-CoV-2, is where the repertoires were released. What the work shows at the level of the full study, not this receptor alone: The quantity of clinical and demographic metadata differed by source and by participant and was supplied without curation.

Comment on this clone: There is no known antigen for this receptor. The record has no base qualities; no much larger clone is one base away.

The immunoSEQ Assay, a bias-controlled multiplex PCR, was used to amplify TCRbeta CDR3 regions from genomic DNA. From the authors' description of their analysis: The number of nucleated cells in each sample was estimated from the amplification of reference gene primers within the assay. Sequence reads were collapsed and filtered to measure the absolute abundance of every unique TCRbeta CDR3 rearrangement. For each sample, productive Simpson clonality was calculated by taking the square root of Simpson's diversity index across productive rearrangements. The table comes from immuneACCESS by way of TCRdb, which keeps in-frame sequences with V and J called. Part of the clones is missing from these tables; in studies checked, under half for an unresolved V gene and the rest for unknown reasons. Clone size and the V and J calls come from that table; the DNA yielded D and trimming. The sample table contains 150,000 to 200,000 clones; only one count was recorded for approximately 87% of them. The ten largest clonotypes hold 0.65% to 0.95% of the sample.

The collaborating institutions used their own protocols to collect whole blood in K2EDTA tubes. For TCRbeta analysis, collaborators shipped samples in one of three forms: frozen whole blood, isolated PBMCs, or DNA extracted from either of those sample types. The germline V gene gives CDR1 as SGHVS and CDR2 as FQNEAQ. V ends up 5 bases short and J 5 bases short, with an unmatched junction base count of 11. The CDR3 holds 16 amino acids from the cysteine to the phenylalanine. Left in the record is the CDR3 DNA by itself, 48 bases read in frame from the first base. Recombination connected TRBV7-8 to TRBJ1-4; TRBD1 aligns with 7 central bases. The sample taken for sequencing was peripheral blood. This TCR came from a woman in her 70s with acute or convalescent COVID-19. The CDR3 protein is CASSDKPGQKNEKLFF. The bases read TGTGCCAGCAGCGACAAGCCGGGACAGAAAAATGAAAAACTGTTTTTT.